Listed here are 10 T cell receptor beta chains from one sample, sequenced in a study of blood T cell repertoires in COVID-19. Repertoires were generated with immunoSEQ multiplex PCR, while TCRdb's copy carries only in-frame clones and drops some. The table has 250,000 to 400,000 clones, around 90% seen once; the top ten hold approximately 5%. Input material: PBMCs or T cells enriched from blood (not recorded which). Receptors were obtained from a man aged 55 to 70 who had recovered from COVID-19.

This clone was recorded many times. The rearrangement uses TRBV19 and TRBJ2-3, with D perhaps matching TRBD1 (5 bases). V was clipped by 6 bases and J by 2 bases, with 18 bases between them. Germline assignment: CDR1 LNHDA and CDR2 SQIVND (reference sequence). The CDR3 is made up of 16 amino acids. The chain's CDR3 is CASRKTDITYTDTQYF. In DNA, the CDR3 is TGTGCCAGTAGAAAGACGGACATTACTTACACAGATACGCAGTATTTT.

The chain couples TRBV7-9 to TRBJ1-6, with a tentative D call TRBD1 (6 bases). Trimming cost V 1 base and J 6 bases, with 7 bases left between them. The CDR3 extends over 14 amino acids. Germline V CDR1 and CDR2: SEHNR, FQNEAQ (reference sequence). CDR3 DNA sequence: TGTGCCAGCAGCTTAGGAGGGGGTAATTCACCCCTCCACTTT. Amino acid sequence: CASSLGGGNSPLHF.

The chain recombines TRBV19 with TRBJ2-6; D perhaps matches TRBD2 (5 bases). CDR1 is LNHDA and CDR2 is SQIVND in the germline V gene (reference sequence). The germline V and J ends were trimmed by 7 bases and 0 bases, with 19 bases remaining between them. The CDR3 consists of 18 residues. The CDR3 DNA reads TGTGCCAGTATCCTAACCTCGCCACGGGGCTCTGGGGCCAACGTCCTGACTTTC. As protein: CASILTSPRGSGANVLTF.

J is TRBJ1-2 and V is TRBV18; TRBD1 matches 12 bases. This CDR3 comprises 15 residues. Unmatched junction bases numbered 4, after V lost 2 bases and J lost 6 bases. Germline values: CDR1 KGHSH, CDR2 LQKENI. The CDR3 reads CASSPKGQGANGYTF. CDR3 DNA sequence: TGTGCCAGCTCACCAAAGGGACAGGGGGCCAATGGCTACACCTTC. Looking up the rest from reference TRBV18 and TRBJ1-2 gives the full variable domain: NAGVMQNPRHLVRRRGQEARLRCSPMKGHSHVYWYRQLPEEGLKFMVYLQKENIIDESGMPKERFSAEFPKEGPSILRIQQVVRGDSAAYFCASSPKGQGANGYTFGSGTRLTVV.

The J gene is TRBJ2-7, the V gene TRBV6-2 or TRBV6-3; TRBD1 might be the D (5 bases). V dropped 4 bases and J dropped 3 bases, with 7 bases sitting between them. CDR3 length: 12 amino acids. Germline-derived CDR1 and CDR2 are MNHEY and SVGEGT. As DNA, the CDR3 is TGTGCCAGCAGTTGGACAAGCTACGAGCAGTACTTC. It translates to CASSWTSYEQYF.

The rearrangement uses TRBV29-1 and TRBJ2-5; tentatively, D is TRBD1 (5 bases). Per the germline V gene, CDR1 is SQVTM and CDR2 is ANQGSEA. Trimming removed 2 bases from V and 5 bases from J, with 15 bases in between. This CDR3 has 14 residues. Written as DNA, the CDR3 is TGCAGCGTTGAATTGGGGCCGGGTAAGGAGACCCAGTACTTC. This gives the protein CSVELGPGKETQYF. Together with reference TRBV29-1 and TRBJ2-5, the CDR3 gives the full variable domain: SAVISQKPSRDICQRGTSLTIQCQVDSQVTMMFWYRQQPGQSLTLIATANQGSEATYESGFVIDKFPISRPNLTFSTLTVSNMSPEDSSIYLCSVELGPGKETQYFGPGTRLLVL.

This chain uses TRBV6-5 with TRBJ2-7; the D gene is possibly TRBD1 (6 bases). Trimming pared 7 bases from V and 4 bases from J, leaving 17 bases between. The CDR3 length is 14 residues. Per the germline V gene, CDR1 is MNHEY and CDR2 is SVGAGI. CDR3 DNA: TGTGCCAGCACCCGGGGACACCCCGCGTACGAGCAGTACTTC. Its translation is CASTRGHPAYEQYF.

The chain employs TRBV25-1 and TRBJ2-3; 9 bases match TRBD1. The CDR3 consists of 17 residues. Per germline, CDR1 MGHDK and CDR2 SYGVNS. V trimming: 5 bases; J trimming: 4 bases; junction bases outside the gene matches: 13. The CDR3: CASSPHSGTGWADTQYF. In nucleotides, the CDR3 is TGTGCCAGCAGTCCACACTCCGGGACAGGGTGGGCAGATACGCAGTATTTT.

The V and J genes are TRBV20-1 and TRBJ1-3; the D is unclear. CDR3 length: 11 amino acids. V lost 3 bases to trimming and J lost 5 bases, with 5 bases between them. The germline CDR1 and CDR2 sequences are DFQATT and SNEGSKA (reference sequence). CDR3 amino acids: CSASIRNTIYF. CDR3 sequence (DNA): TGCAGTGCTAGTATTAGAAACACCATATATTTT.

The V gene is TRBV5-4, the J gene TRBJ1-6; D is ambiguous. This CDR3 contains 15 residues. Trimming shortened V by 2 bases and J by 11 bases, and 17 bases separated the two germline ends. Germline V gene lookup returns CDR1 SGHNT and CDR2 YYREEE (reference sequence). This CDR3 is CASSFSGSEIAPLHF. CDR3 nucleotides: TGTGCCAGCAGCTTCTCCGGGTCCGAAATTGCACCCCTCCACTTT.